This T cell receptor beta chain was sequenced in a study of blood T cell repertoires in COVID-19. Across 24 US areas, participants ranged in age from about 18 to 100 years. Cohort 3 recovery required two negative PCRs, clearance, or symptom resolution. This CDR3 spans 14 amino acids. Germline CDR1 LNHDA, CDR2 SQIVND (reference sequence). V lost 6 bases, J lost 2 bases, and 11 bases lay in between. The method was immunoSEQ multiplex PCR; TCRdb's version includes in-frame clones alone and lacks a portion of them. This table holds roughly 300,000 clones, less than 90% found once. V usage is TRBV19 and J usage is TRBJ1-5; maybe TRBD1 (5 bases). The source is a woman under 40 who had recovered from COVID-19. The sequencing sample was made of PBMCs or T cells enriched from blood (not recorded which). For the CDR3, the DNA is TGTGCCAGTAGGCAGGGTGAGGGCAATCAGCCCCAGCATTTT. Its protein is CASRQGEGNQPQHF.